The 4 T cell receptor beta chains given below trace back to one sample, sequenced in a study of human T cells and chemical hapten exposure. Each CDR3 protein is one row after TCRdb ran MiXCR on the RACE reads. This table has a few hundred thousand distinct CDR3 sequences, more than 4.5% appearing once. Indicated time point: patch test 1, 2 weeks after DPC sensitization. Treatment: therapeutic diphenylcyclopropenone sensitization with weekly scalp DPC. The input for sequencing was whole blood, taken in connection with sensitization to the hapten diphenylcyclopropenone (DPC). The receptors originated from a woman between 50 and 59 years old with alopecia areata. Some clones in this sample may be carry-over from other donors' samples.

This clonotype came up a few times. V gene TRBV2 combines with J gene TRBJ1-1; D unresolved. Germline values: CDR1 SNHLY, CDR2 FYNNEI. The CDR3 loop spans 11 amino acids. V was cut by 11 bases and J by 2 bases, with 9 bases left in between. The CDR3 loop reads CASWGNTEAFF. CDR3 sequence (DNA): TGTGCCTCCTGGGGAAACACTGAAGCTTTCTTT.

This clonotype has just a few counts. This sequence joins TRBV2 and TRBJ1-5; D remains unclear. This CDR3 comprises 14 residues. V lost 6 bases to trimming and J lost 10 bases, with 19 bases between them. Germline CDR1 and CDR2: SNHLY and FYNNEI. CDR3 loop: CASRPRRGIEPQHF. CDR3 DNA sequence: TGTGCCAGCAGACCAAGACGGGGAATCGAACCCCAGCATTTT.

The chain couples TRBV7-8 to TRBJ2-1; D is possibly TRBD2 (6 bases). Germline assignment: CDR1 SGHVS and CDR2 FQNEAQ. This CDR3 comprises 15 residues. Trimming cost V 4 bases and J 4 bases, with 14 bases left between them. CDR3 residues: CASSSPGVYYNEQFF. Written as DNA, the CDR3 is TGTGCCAGCAGCTCCCCGGGGGTTTATTACAATGAGCAGTTCTTC.

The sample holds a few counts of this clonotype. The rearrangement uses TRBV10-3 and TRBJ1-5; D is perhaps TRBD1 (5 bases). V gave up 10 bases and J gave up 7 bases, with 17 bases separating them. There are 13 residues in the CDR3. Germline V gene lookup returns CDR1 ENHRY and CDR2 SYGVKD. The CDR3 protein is CATRVGVGQPQHF. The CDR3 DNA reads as TGTGCCACCAGGGTCGGGGTGGGCCAGCCCCAGCATTTT.